This is a list of T cell receptor beta chains from one sample in a study of T-cell memory formation after mild COVID-19. TCRdb redid the calling of the 5' RACE reads with MiXCR, one entry per CDR3 protein. The table lists hundreds of thousands of distinct CDR3 sequences, roughly 20% of them singletons. The material sequenced was PBMCs or a T cell subset sorted from them (not recorded which). The receptor source for this set is an adult woman who had mild COVID-19 (a few samples of this study predate the infection). Cell type and time point are not known. Each CDR3 is given with its conserved first and last residue. The D gene is left open where the match is weak. Clone size is shown for a subset of rows, as once, few, many or a class of expanded clone.

d_call: TRBD1; j_call: TRBJ2-1; cdr3_length: 14; v_call: TRBV20-1; clone_size: NA; cdr3_aa: CSASETGGPNEQFF; cdr3_nt: TGCAGTGCTAGTGAGACAGGGGGACCCAATGAGCAGTTCTTC
d_call: NA; j_call: TRBJ2-6; cdr3_length: 15; v_call: TRBV6-2/TRBV6-3; clone_size: NA; cdr3_aa: CASSYDGSGANVLTF; cdr3_nt: TGTGCCAGCAGTTACGACGGGTCTGGGGCCAACGTCCTGACTTTC
d_call: NA; j_call: TRBJ1-5; cdr3_length: 14; v_call: TRBV27; clone_size: NA; cdr3_aa: CASRLSKQGQPQHF; cdr3_nt: TGTGCCAGCAGGCTTTCGAAACAGGGACAGCCCCAGCATTTT
d_call: TRBD1; j_call: TRBJ2-7; cdr3_length: 15; v_call: TRBV24-1; clone_size: few; cdr3_aa: CATSDGGTGNYEQYF; cdr3_nt: TGTGCCACCAGTGATGGCGGGACAGGGAACTACGAGCAGTACTTC
d_call: TRBD2; j_call: TRBJ2-1; cdr3_length: 16; v_call: TRBV5-4; clone_size: NA; cdr3_aa: CASSPAGTSGIREQFF; cdr3_nt: TGTGCCAGCAGCCCGGCCGGGACTAGCGGGATCCGGGAGCAGTTCTTC
d_call: NA; j_call: TRBJ2-2; cdr3_length: 15; v_call: TRBV24-1; clone_size: NA; cdr3_aa: CATSDLEGSTGELFF; cdr3_nt: TGTGCCACCAGTGATTTGGAGGGAAGTACCGGGGAGCTGTTTTTT
d_call: NA; j_call: TRBJ2-4; cdr3_length: 11; v_call: TRBV19; clone_size: NA; cdr3_aa: CVRAAKNIQYF; cdr3_nt: TGTGTCAGGGCGGCCAAAAACATTCAGTACTTC
d_call: TRBD1; j_call: TRBJ1-2; cdr3_length: 15; v_call: TRBV5-1; clone_size: few; cdr3_aa: CASSLGTAKSYGYTF; cdr3_nt: TGCGCCAGCAGCCTTGGGACAGCGAAGAGCTATGGCTACACCTTC
d_call: NA; j_call: TRBJ2-1; cdr3_length: 14; v_call: TRBV7-2; clone_size: NA; cdr3_aa: CASSWDLGGNEQFF; cdr3_nt: TGTGCCAGCAGCTGGGACCTCGGTGGGAATGAGCAGTTCTTC
d_call: TRBD2; j_call: TRBJ2-1; cdr3_length: 16; v_call: TRBV10-3; clone_size: NA; cdr3_aa: CAISAPTSGRALEQFF; cdr3_nt: TGTGCCATCAGTGCCCCGACTAGCGGGAGGGCCTTGGAGCAGTTCTTC
d_call: NA; j_call: TRBJ2-1; cdr3_length: 19; v_call: TRBV6-5; clone_size: few; cdr3_aa: CASSDLSVLWARSLNEQFF; cdr3_nt: TGTGCCAGCAGTGATCTCTCTGTTCTTTGGGCCCGCAGCCTGAATGAGCAGTTCTTC
d_call: TRBD1; j_call: TRBJ1-2; cdr3_length: 15; v_call: TRBV15; clone_size: NA; cdr3_aa: CATSRAKGQHYGYTF; cdr3_nt: TGTGCCACCAGCAGAGCTAAGGGACAGCACTATGGCTACACCTTC
d_call: TRBD2; j_call: TRBJ2-4; cdr3_length: 17; v_call: TRBV20-1; clone_size: few; cdr3_aa: CSASLGTSGLAKNIQYF; cdr3_nt: TGCAGTGCTAGTCTGGGGACTAGCGGTCTAGCCAAAAACATTCAGTACTTC
d_call: TRBD1; j_call: TRBJ2-1; cdr3_length: 16; v_call: TRBV7-3; clone_size: NA; cdr3_aa: CASSQIAGQGGNEQFF; cdr3_nt: TGTGCCAGCAGCCAGATCGCGGGACAGGGCGGCAATGAGCAGTTCTTC
d_call: TRBD2; j_call: TRBJ2-5; cdr3_length: 16; v_call: TRBV7-6; clone_size: NA; cdr3_aa: CASSSGGLRGAETQYF; cdr3_nt: TGTGCCAGCAGCAGCGGTGGCCTGCGGGGGGCGGAGACCCAGTACTTC
d_call: NA; j_call: TRBJ1-2; cdr3_length: 15; v_call: TRBV5-1; clone_size: NA; cdr3_aa: CASSLVPVTNYGYTF; cdr3_nt: TGCGCCAGCAGCTTGGTTCCAGTTACTAACTATGGCTACACCTTC
d_call: NA; j_call: TRBJ1-2; cdr3_length: 12; v_call: TRBV9; clone_size: few; cdr3_aa: CASSQAAGGYTF; cdr3_nt: TGTGCCAGCAGCCAGGCCGCCGGGGGCTACACCTTC
d_call: TRBD2; j_call: TRBJ2-1; cdr3_length: 16; v_call: TRBV5-1; clone_size: many; cdr3_aa: CASSLATAGGYNEQFF; cdr3_nt: TGCGCCAGCAGCTTGGCAACGGCGGGGGGCTACAATGAGCAGTTCTTC
d_call: NA; j_call: TRBJ1-1; cdr3_length: 14; v_call: TRBV20-1; clone_size: few; cdr3_aa: CSARVGSAGTEAFF; cdr3_nt: TGCAGTGCTAGAGTGGGCAGCGCCGGCACTGAAGCTTTCTTT
d_call: NA; j_call: TRBJ2-1; cdr3_length: 10; v_call: TRBV29-1; clone_size: few; cdr3_aa: CSVIYNEQFF; cdr3_nt: TGCAGCGTTATTTACAATGAGCAGTTCTTC